Sequencing of this T cell receptor beta chain was carried out in a study of cytomegalovirus exposure and HLA in healthy donors. The CDR3 has 14 residues. V dropped 6 bases and J dropped 7 bases, with 16 bases sitting between them. Germline values: CDR1 MNHNY, CDR2 SVGAGI (reference sequence). This PCR relied on a set of 60 Vbeta primers and 13 Jbeta primers. Clones were sequenced by immunoSEQ multiplex PCR, and TCRdb holds only the in-frame ones, with some missing. Of roughly 120,000 clones listed, around 86% are singletons. The J gene is TRBJ1-5, the V gene TRBV6-6; D uncertain. The sample taken for sequencing was PBMCs. This TCR was recovered from a man between 40 and 49 years old in good health and CMV-seronegative. Written as DNA, the CDR3 is TGTGCCAGCAGCGACTCCGCGGGCCCCCAGCCCCAGCATTTT. Translation: CASSDSAGPQPQHF.